The clone carrying this T cell receptor (beta chain) was recorded a few times. The CDR3 runs 13 residues. The ends were cut back, 5 bases at V and 13 bases at J, with 20 bases in the middle. Germline V gene lookup returns CDR1 MNHNS and CDR2 SASEGT. These data are taken from a study of T cells in Graves' hyperthyroidism and ophthalmopathy. Amplification of TCR beta CDR3 regions was performed using RNA transcripts as template. TCR CDR3 regions were first amplified by RT-PCR with HTBI primers. In TCRdb, the multiplex PCR reads were re-called with MiXCR into one record per CDR3 protein. Of hundreds of thousands of distinct CDR3 sequences in the sample, around 13% were seen once.

This receptor was identified in a woman aged 18-29 years with Graves' hyperthyroidism. The specimen was blood. The V call is TRBV6-1, the J call TRBJ2-5; D may correspond to TRBD1 or TRBD2 (5 bases each). The CDR3, as DNA: TGTGCCAGCAGTAGAACCGGGACGCCCCACGGGTACTTC. Its translation is CASSRTGTPHGYF.